These 5 T cell receptor beta chains came from one sample sequenced in a study of OX40 agonist ivuxolimab in advanced cancers. Receptors were amplified or captured by the immunoSEQ multiplex PCR assay. Drawn from immuneACCESS, this table holds only the in-frame rearrangements with V and J called that TCRdb kept. Clones are partly lost; checked studies trace under half to an unresolved V gene and leave the rest unexplained. The sample profile shows 55,000 to 65,000 clones; 85% of them were found once. Jointly, the top ten make up about 4.2% of the sample. The material sequenced was CD4+ or CD8+ T cells sorted from blood, taken in a trial of the OX40 agonist ivuxolimab. Receptor source: an adult with an advanced solid tumor such as melanoma, head and neck, liver or kidney cancer.

This clone was counted a few times. The chain links TRBV10-1 to TRBJ1-5; 7 nucleotides agree with TRBD1. Germline-derived CDR1 and CDR2 are WNHNN and SYGVQD (reference sequence). V was pared by 7 bases and J by 8 bases, with 5 bases of the junction left unmatched. The CDR3 is 12 residues long. Written as DNA, the CDR3 is TGCGCCAGCAACCCCACAGGGGAGCCCCAGCATTTT. Its translation: CASNPTGEPQHF.

The chain joins TRBV25-1 to TRBJ2-3; D unresolved. CDR1 MGHDK and CDR2 SYGVNS come from the germline V gene. Trimming took off 0 bases at V and 9 bases at J, with 4 bases between the two ends. CDR3 size: 11 residues. Here the CDR3 DNA reads TGTGCCAGCAGTGAATATGTGACGCAGTATTTT. Translated: CASSEYVTQYF.

This clone was seen only a few times. V is TRBV27 and J is TRBJ2-2; TRBD2 matches at 11 bases. CDR3 length equals 16 residues. Germline V gene sequence: CDR1 MNHEY, CDR2 SMNVEV (reference sequence). The trim removed 4 bases at V and 6 bases at J, leaving 7 bases unmatched. Here the CDR3 DNA reads TGTGCCAGCAGTTCCCCTAGCGGGGGGTTGGCCGGGGAGCTGTTTTTT. Protein sequence: CASSSPSGGLAGELFF.

This rearrangement joins TRBV30 to TRBJ1-2; 11 nucleotides line up with TRBD1. Trimming at V came to 4 bases and at J to 8 bases, leaving 9 bases not matched to a gene. This CDR3 is built from 14 residues. Per the germline V gene, CDR1 is GTSNPN and CDR2 is SVGIG (reference sequence). CDR3 nucleotide sequence: TGTGCCTGGACATCGGGACAGGGGGTCGGGGGCTACACCTTC. This sequence encodes CAWTSGQGVGGYTF.

This chain joins TRBV6-1 and TRBJ1-1; a weak D match, TRBD1 (5 bases). Germline CDR1 MNHNS, CDR2 SASEGT. Trimming took 5 bases from V and 5 from J, leaving 12 bases between them. The CDR3 is 13 residues long. The CDR3 DNA follows: TGTGCCAGCAGTCAAGGGGCCCAAACTGAAGCTTTCTTT. This sequence encodes CASSQGAQTEAFF.